This TCR beta chain is drawn from a study of T-cell reconstitution after alpha-beta-depleted transplantation in children. This clonotype showed up many times. Unique molecular identifiers were incorporated when the TCRbeta library was constructed. TCRdb fed the PCR reads into MiXCR, producing one record per CDR3 protein. The sample shows about 610,000 distinct CDR3 sequences, approximately 10% of them seen only once. The CDR3 is made up of 15 amino acids. CDR1 and CDR2 (germline): MDHEN, SYDVKM. Trimming took 6 bases from V and 10 from J, leaving 22 bases between them. This receptor was taken from a human donor who donated a stem cell graft to a child with acute myeloid leukemia. The V gene is TRBV28, the J gene TRBJ2-1, with D possibly matching TRBD1 (7 bases). The sample in question was PBMCs from the stem cell graft donor, obtained from the stem cell graft. The CDR3 bases are TGTGCCAGCAGACCCTCGGAGGGGGCCGGAAGGGAGCAGTTCTTC. Translated: CASRPSEGAGREQFF.